This T cell receptor (beta chain) was captured in a study of PD-1 blockade in classical Hodgkin lymphoma. The assay was immunoSEQ multiplex PCR, and TCRdb's table has in-frame clones only and misses some. The table includes 30,000 to 50,000 clones, 76% detected once. Every patient experienced relapse after autologous stem cell transplantation, and brentuximab vedotin exposure varied. The V end was cut by 3 bases, the J end by 6 bases, with 21 bases between. The CDR3 is 16 residues long. CDR1 is LNHNV and CDR2 is YYDKDF in the germline V gene (reference sequence). The chain uses TRBV15 and TRBJ2-7; weak D call: TRBD2 (6 bases). This material consisted of peripheral blood mononuclear cells (PBMCs), taken at baseline. This clonotype was obtained from a human donor with classical Hodgkin lymphoma. Here the CDR3 DNA reads TGTGCCACCAGCAGTCTAGAACTAGCCGAGGGGCTCGAGCAGTACTTC. Protein sequence: CATSSLELAEGLEQYF.